The 29 T cell receptor beta chains presented below share a single source sample, sequenced in a study of blood T cell repertoires in COVID-19. The table came from immunoSEQ multiplex PCR; TCRdb's copy has only in-frame clones and leaves some out. This sample has about 200,000 clones, with around 80% found just once. Sequences were obtained from peripheral blood. The receptors were gathered from a woman in her forties with acute or convalescent COVID-19.

Of note for this clone: Distinct nucleotide sequences in the sample also encode this CDR3. V and J are TRBV11-2 and TRBJ1-1; D uncertain. CDR1 and CDR2 (germline): SGHAT, FQNNGV. The CDR3 is 13 amino acids. V lost 5 bases and J lost 4, with 11 bases in between. The CDR3 loop reads CASSPTGGTEAFF. CDR3 in DNA: TGTGCCAGCAGCCCGACGGGTGGCACTGAAGCTTTCTTT.

This clone was seen a single time. The chain couples TRBV5-1 to TRBJ1-2; TRBD1 matches at 8 bases. This CDR3 region has 14 residues. The germline V gene has CDR1 SGHRS and CDR2 YFSETQ. The ends lost 2 bases at V and 7 bases at J; junction bases unmatched: 7. The CDR3 loop reads CASSLGRGQFGYTF. The CDR3 nucleotides read TGCGCCAGCAGCTTAGGCAGGGGGCAATTTGGCTACACCTTC.

The V call is TRBV27, the J call TRBJ1-5; 11 bases line up with TRBD1. The CDR3 sequence is 15 residues long. V trimming: 5 bases; J trimming: 6 bases; junction bases outside the gene matches: 6. Germline CDR1 reads MNHEY; CDR2 reads SMNVEV (reference sequence). CDR3 DNA: TGTGCCAGCAGTCCCGGGACAGGGGGTGTTCAGCCCCAGCATTTT. Protein sequence: CASSPGTGGVQPQHF.

The chain uses TRBV30 and TRBJ1-1; D is ambiguous. In germline, CDR1 is GTSNPN, CDR2 SVGIG (reference sequence). The CDR3 has 15 amino acids. With 2 bases removed from V and 5 bases from J, the gap between germline ends came to 18 bases. Here the CDR3 DNA reads TGTGCCTGGAGTCCTTTCGCCCTGTCGAGGACTGAAGCTTTCTTT. Residues: CAWSPFALSRTEAFF.

The V and J genes are TRBV18 and TRBJ1-1, with D perhaps matching TRBD1 (5 bases). V shed 0 bases and J shed 7 bases, with 21 bases lying between them. This CDR3 has 17 residues. CDR1 is KGHSH and CDR2 is LQKENI in the germline V gene. DNA for the CDR3: TGTGCCAGCTCACCACCTGCGTGGGTCAGGGAGGAGGATGAAGCTTTCTTT. As protein: CASSPPAWVREEDEAFF.

CDR3 sequence reads: CASSLISGVNQPQHF. The CDR3 region has the DNA TGCGCCAGCAGCTTGATTTCCGGGGTGAATCAGCCCCAGCATTTT. V usage is TRBV5-1 and J usage is TRBJ1-5; D gene ambiguous. CDR1 and CDR2 from the germline V gene are SGHRS and YFSETQ. Trimming pared 1 base from V and 4 bases from J, leaving 12 bases between. The CDR3 is made up of 15 amino acids.

V gene TRBV10-2 combines with J gene TRBJ2-3; 7 nucleotides agree with TRBD2. V shed 6 bases and J 2 bases; nucleotides not matched to a gene: 5. Germline V lookup: CDR1 WSHSY, CDR2 SAAADI. This CDR3 contains 14 residues. CDR3 residues: CASSRDYLTDTQYF. CDR3 DNA: TGCGCCAGCAGCCGGGACTACCTCACAGATACGCAGTATTTT.

The chain links TRBV5-1 to TRBJ1-4; the D is unclear. The germline gives CDR1 SGHRS, CDR2 YFSETQ. The V gene lost 0 bases and the J gene lost 4 bases, with 13 bases spanning the gap. This CDR3 has 16 residues. In nucleotides, the CDR3 is TGCGCCAGCAGCTTGGACCCCGGCGGTGTTAATGAAAAACTGTTTTTT. Protein: CASSLDPGGVNEKLFF.

This clone was seen a single time. The rearrangement uses TRBV27 and TRBJ1-5; TRBD1 might be the D (5 bases). Trimming pared 8 bases from V and 4 bases from J, leaving 21 bases between. This CDR3 spans 16 amino acids. Germline lookup yields CDR1 MNHEY and CDR2 SMNVEV (reference sequence). The CDR3 sequence: CASGSGEVLRNQPQHF. The CDR3 DNA reads as TGTGCCAGCGGCTCGGGGGAGGTACTACGGAATCAGCCCCAGCATTTT.

The rearrangement links TRBV7-6 to TRBJ1-1, with 8 bases lining up with TRBD1. The J segment lost 7 bases and the V segment lost 5 bases, leaving 6 bases of the junction unmatched. Germline V gene data show CDR1 as SGHVS and CDR2 as FNYEAQ. This CDR3 comprises 13 residues. The CDR3 DNA sequence: TGTGCCAGCAGCAAGGGACAGGCGGTTGAAGCTTTCTTT. It translates to CASSKGQAVEAFF.

The rearrangement uses TRBV5-1 and TRBJ2-1; possibly TRBD2 for D (7 bases). Germline V gives CDR1 SGHRS, CDR2 YFSETQ. The CDR3 extends over 16 amino acids. V was cut by 2 bases and J by 0 bases, with 12 bases left in between. CDR3 nucleotide sequence: TGCGCCAGCAGCTTTCCGGGGGGCTCCTCCTACAATGAGCAGTTCTTC. This translates into CASSFPGGSSYNEQFF.

The sample holds one count of this clone. The V and J genes are TRBV27 and TRBJ2-7; 10 positions agree with TRBD2. The CDR3 runs 16 residues. The germline V gene encodes CDR1 MNHEY and CDR2 SMNVEV (reference sequence). With 5 bases clipped from V and 5 bases from J, the junction kept 12 bases outside the gene matches. DNA of the CDR3: TGTGCCAGCAGTCCTCGGGGTAGCGGGAGGTTGCACGAGCAGTACTTC. As protein: CASSPRGSGRLHEQYF.

The genes are TRBV5-6 and TRBJ2-7, with 8 bases lining up with TRBD1. Germline trimming cut 2 bases from V and 2 bases from J; bases unmatched to any gene: 3. Germline V gene sequence: CDR1 SGHDT, CDR2 YYEEEE. The CDR3 consists of 14 residues. CDR3 bases: TGTGCCAGCAGCTTCGGGACAGGTACCTACGAGCAGTACTTC. As protein: CASSFGTGTYEQYF.

The CDR3 here is CASRPGGAVGGYTF. The CDR3, as DNA: TGTGCCAGTAGGCCGGGGGGCGCGGTTGGTGGCTACACCTTC. The chain carries TRBV19 and TRBJ1-2; D is possibly TRBD1 (6 bases). The CDR3 has 14 amino acids. V shed 6 bases and J shed 7 bases, with 18 bases lying between them. Germline values: CDR1 LNHDA, CDR2 SQIVND (reference sequence).

This rearrangement joins TRBV4-2 to TRBJ1-2; TRBD1 aligns across 7 bases. The V gene end was trimmed by 1 base and the J gene end by 1 base; junction bases not matched to a gene: 9. Germline lookup yields CDR1 LGHNA and CDR2 YNFKEQ. This CDR3 contains 17 residues. CDR3 sequence: CASSQVTGTELNYGYTF. CDR3 bases: TGTGCCAGCAGCCAAGTCACCGGGACAGAGCTTAACTATGGCTACACCTTC.

This rearrangement joins TRBV10-3 to TRBJ2-1, with TRBD2 matching over 8 bases. CDR3 length: 19 amino acids. Unmatched junction bases numbered 12, after V lost 0 bases and J lost 2 bases. Germline V gene lookup returns CDR1 ENHRY and CDR2 SYGVKD. The CDR3 nucleotides read TGTGCCATCAGTGAGTCCACGGGAGGGCCTCTCTCTGCCTACAATGAGCAGTTCTTC. Protein product: CAISESTGGPLSAYNEQFF.

The count of this clone is one. J is TRBJ1-1 and V is TRBV10-2; 8 bases match TRBD1. Germline V gene sequence: CDR1 WSHSY, CDR2 SAAADI. V lost 6 bases, J lost 3 bases, and 9 bases stayed unmatched. This CDR3 has 15 amino acids. The DNA for the CDR3 is TGCGCCAGCAGGAAGGACAGGGAAAGGTACACTGAAGCTTTCTTT. Its protein is CASRKDRERYTEAFF.

In DNA, the CDR3 is TGTGCCAGCAGTTTGGTCAGGGGGTGGGGGGAGACCCAGTACTTC. The encoded protein is CASSLVRGWGETQYF. The chain recombines TRBV27 with TRBJ2-5; TRBD1 aligns across 7 bases. From germline, CDR1 is MNHEY and CDR2 SMNVEV (reference sequence). The CDR3 is 15 residues long. V was pared by 3 bases and J by 5 bases, with 9 bases of the junction left unmatched.

J is TRBJ2-1 and V is TRBV7-6; D is unclear. The CDR3 consists of 12 residues. V gave up 6 bases and J gave up 10 bases, with 13 bases separating them. The V gene's germline CDR1 is SGHVS and CDR2 FNYEAQ. This CDR3 is CASSYPGGEQFF. CDR3 nucleotides: TGTGCCAGCAGTTACCCGGGTGGGGAGCAGTTCTTC.

J is TRBJ2-1 and V is TRBV6-4, with D possibly TRBD2 on 7 matching bases. The V end was cut by 8 bases, the J end by 0 bases, with 14 bases between. CDR3 length: 15 amino acids. Germline V CDR1 and CDR2: MRHNA, SNTAGT. This CDR3 is CASSTGGSSYNEQFF. The CDR3 DNA is TGTGCCAGCTCGACAGGCGGGAGCTCCTACAATGAGCAGTTCTTC.

This rearrangement joins TRBV27 to TRBJ2-7; D possibly corresponds to TRBD1 (5 bases). Germline-derived CDR1 and CDR2 are MNHEY and SMNVEV (reference sequence). The V end was cut by 6 bases, the J end by 2 bases, with 23 bases between. The CDR3 totals 17 residues. CDR3 sequence: CASRTRGTASSAYEQYF. For the CDR3, the DNA is TGTGCCAGCAGGACAAGGGGTACAGCGAGTAGTGCCTACGAGCAGTACTTC.

This chain connects TRBV5-1 to TRBJ1-6, with D tentatively TRBD1 (5 bases). CDR1 and CDR2 (germline): SGHRS, YFSETQ. The CDR3 has 15 amino acids. The V and J ends lost 1 base and 7 bases respectively, with 12 bases between them. The CDR3 sequence: CASSLTTGGNSPLHF. The CDR3 coding sequence is TGCGCCAGCAGCTTGACGACGGGGGGGAATTCACCCCTCCACTTT.

The chain joins TRBV2 to TRBJ2-7, with a possible D match to TRBD1 (6 bases). The V end was cut by 5 bases, the J end by 4 bases, with 15 bases between. Per germline, CDR1 SNHLY and CDR2 FYNNEI. The CDR3 is 14 amino acids. The CDR3 is CASSTQGPGYEQYF. CDR3 DNA: TGTGCCAGCAGTACACAGGGTCCTGGGTACGAGCAGTACTTC.

The chain carries TRBV30 and TRBJ1-6; the D gene is possibly TRBD1 (5 bases). CDR1 and CDR2 (germline): GTSNPN, SVGIG (reference sequence). The CDR3 spans 15 residues. V was shortened by 0 bases and J by 4 bases, with 10 bases between the two germline ends. The CDR3 sequence is CAWSVQGLYNSPLHF. The DNA of the CDR3 is TGTGCCTGGAGTGTTCAGGGACTGTATAATTCACCCCTCCACTTT.

V usage is TRBV11-2 and J usage is TRBJ2-2; the D is unclear. V lost 3 bases, J lost 3 bases, and 8 bases lay in between. This CDR3 spans 14 amino acids. Germline CDR1 SGHAT, CDR2 FQNNGV. The CDR3 DNA sequence: TGTGCCAGCAGCTTGAGGCCTTACACCGGGGAGCTGTTTTTT. Encoded protein: CASSLRPYTGELFF.

The V and J genes are TRBV29-1 and TRBJ2-7, with TRBD1 matching over 7 bases. Germline V CDR1 and CDR2: SQVTM, ANQGSEA. Trimming at V came to 4 bases and at J to 7 bases, leaving 16 bases not matched to a gene. This CDR3 is built from 15 residues. CDR3 bases: TGCAGCGTTGTGGGTGGGGGACAGCCCTCTTGGGAGCAGTACTTC. Its translation: CSVVGGGQPSWEQYF.

There are a few counts of this clone. The CDR3, as DNA: TGTGCCAGCAGCTTAGGCAGGGTTGGTAGCTCCTACGAGCAGTACTTC. Its protein is CASSLGRVGSSYEQYF. V and J are TRBV11-2 and TRBJ2-7, with TRBD1 as a possible D gene (5 bases). Between the trimmed V and J ends, which lost 1 base and 0 bases, there was a span of 13 bases. The CDR3 has 16 residues. Germline lookup yields CDR1 SGHAT and CDR2 FQNNGV.

J is TRBJ2-2 and V is TRBV9; 8 bases align to TRBD2. V shed 4 bases, J shed 0 bases, and the junction held 5 bases outside the gene matches. The CDR3 runs to 16 residues. The germline CDR1 and CDR2 sequences are SGDLS and YYNGEE. The CDR3 sequence is CASSPFSGANTGELFF. The DNA of the CDR3 is TGTGCCAGCAGCCCCTTTAGCGGGGCGAACACCGGGGAGCTGTTTTTT.

This clone has just one count. The genes are TRBV30 and TRBJ2-4; D is possibly TRBD2 (5 bases). Trimming removed 4 bases from V and 9 bases from J, with 19 bases in between. Germline CDR1 reads GTSNPN; CDR2 reads SVGIG (reference sequence). There are 14 residues in the CDR3. CDR3 DNA sequence: TGTGCCTGGACTCAACTAGACCCCCGAAGCATTCAGTACTTC. As protein: CAWTQLDPRSIQYF.